This is a list of T cell receptor beta chains from one sample in a study of metastatic and nonmetastatic thyroid tumors. TCRdb redid the clone calls on the PCR reads using MiXCR. The data show approximately 39,000 clones, roughly 20% seen once. The sequenced material came from blood. These receptors originate from a female donor with papillary thyroid cancer or a benign thyroid nodule (not recorded which). Some clones in this sample may be carry-over from other donors' samples. The CDR3 runs from the conserved cysteine through the conserved F or W. The order of the fields is D gene, J gene, clone size, V gene, CDR3 protein, CDR3 DNA. The D gene is left open where the match is weak. Not every row has a clone size; where given, it reads once, few, many or a size class.

D gene: TRBD1
J gene: TRBJ2-1
clone size: -
V gene: TRBV5-1
CDR3 protein: CASSLGGGPNEQFF
CDR3 DNA: TGCGCCAGCAGCTTAGGGGGCGGTCCCAATGAGCAGTTCTTC

D gene: TRBD2
J gene: TRBJ2-7
clone size: many
V gene: TRBV29-1
CDR3 protein: CSVEGGTWGGEQYF
CDR3 DNA: TGCAGCGTTGAGGGGGGTACCTGGGGGGGCGAGCAGTACTTC

D gene: -
J gene: TRBJ1-1
clone size: -
V gene: TRBV5-1
CDR3 protein: CASSKGLRWDPMNTEAFF
CDR3 DNA: TGCGCCAGCAGCAAAGGACTCAGGTGGGACCCTATGAACACTGAAGCTTTCTTT

D gene: -
J gene: TRBJ2-1
clone size: -
V gene: TRBV5-8
CDR3 protein: CASSIGPSSYNEQFF
CDR3 DNA: TGTGCCAGCAGCATTGGACCGAGCTCCTACAATGAGCAGTTCTTC

D gene: TRBD1
J gene: TRBJ1-1
clone size: many
V gene: TRBV7-6
CDR3 protein: CASSHGTGGHTEAFF
CDR3 DNA: TGTGCCAGCAGCCACGGGACAGGGGGCCACACTGAAGCTTTCTTT

D gene: -
J gene: TRBJ2-7
clone size: -
V gene: TRBV3-1
CDR3 protein: CASSQGQGYEQYF
CDR3 DNA: TGTGCCAGCAGCCAGGGGCAGGGCTACGAGCAGTACTTC

D gene: -
J gene: TRBJ2-3
clone size: -
V gene: TRBV5-4
CDR3 protein: CASSCTSWSTDTQYF
CDR3 DNA: TGTGCCAGCAGCTGTACTAGCTGGAGCACAGATACGCAGTATTTT

D gene: -
J gene: TRBJ2-2
clone size: once
V gene: TRBV3-1
CDR3 protein: CASSQVGPRAAGELFF
CDR3 DNA: TGTGCCAGCAGCCAAGTTGGGCCCCGCGCGGCCGGGGAGCTGTTTTTT

D gene: -
J gene: TRBJ2-6
clone size: -
V gene: TRBV12-3/TRBV12-4
CDR3 protein: CASRPWDASSGANVLTF
CDR3 DNA: TGTGCCAGCAGACCGTGGGACGCCAGCTCTGGGGCAAACGTCCTGACTTTC

D gene: -
J gene: TRBJ2-7
clone size: few
V gene: TRBV6-2/TRBV6-3
CDR3 protein: CASSYGGSAYEQYF
CDR3 DNA: TGTGCCAGCAGTTACGGGGGGTCGGCCTACGAGCAGTACTTC

D gene: TRBD1
J gene: TRBJ2-7
clone size: many
V gene: TRBV18
CDR3 protein: CASSSRQGDEQYF
CDR3 DNA: TGTGCCAGCTCATCGAGACAGGGGGACGAGCAGTACTTC

D gene: -
J gene: TRBJ2-3
clone size: few
V gene: TRBV10-3
CDR3 protein: CASDRVGGTDTQYF
CDR3 DNA: TGTGCCAGCGATAGGGTGGGTGGCACAGATACGCAGTATTTT

D gene: TRBD2
J gene: TRBJ2-7
clone size: -
V gene: TRBV28
CDR3 protein: CASSLTSGNITYEQYF
CDR3 DNA: TGTGCCAGCAGTTTGACTAGCGGGAATATCACCTACGAGCAGTACTTC

D gene: -
J gene: TRBJ1-2
clone size: few
V gene: TRBV6-1
CDR3 protein: CASSDKPDYGYTF
CDR3 DNA: TGTGCCAGCAGTGACAAACCAGACTATGGCTACACCTTC

D gene: -
J gene: TRBJ2-7
clone size: many
V gene: TRBV20-1
CDR3 protein: CSARAPRGYEQYF
CDR3 DNA: TGCAGTGCTAGAGCCCCCAGGGGCTACGAGCAGTACTTC

D gene: -
J gene: TRBJ2-1
clone size: medium-sized
V gene: TRBV6-4
CDR3 protein: CASSDSGGESNEQFF
CDR3 DNA: TGTGCCAGCAGTGACTCGGGCGGGGAGTCCAATGAGCAGTTCTTC

D gene: -
J gene: TRBJ1-2
clone size: -
V gene: TRBV7-9
CDR3 protein: CASSLDPVYCYTF
CDR3 DNA: TGTGCCAGCAGCTTAGACCCGGTGTATTGCTACACCTTC

D gene: -
J gene: TRBJ2-1
clone size: many
V gene: TRBV3-1
CDR3 protein: CASSQGTRGNEQFF
CDR3 DNA: TGTGCCAGCAGCCAAGGTACTAGGGGCAATGAGCAGTTCTTC

D gene: -
J gene: TRBJ1-1
clone size: many
V gene: TRBV12-3/TRBV12-4
CDR3 protein: CASSFRAGRGPEAFF
CDR3 DNA: TGTGCCAGCAGTTTTCGCGCGGGCAGGGGCCCTGAAGCTTTCTTT

D gene: TRBD1
J gene: TRBJ1-1
clone size: many
V gene: TRBV6-1
CDR3 protein: CASSNGQGDDTEAFF
CDR3 DNA: TGTGCCAGCAGTAACGGACAGGGGGACGACACTGAAGCTTTCTTT